These T cell receptor beta chains were read from a single sample in a study of T cell responses to AZD1222 COVID-19 vaccine. Some clones are missing from TCRdb's copy, which holds only in-frame ones; the method was immunoSEQ multiplex PCR. The repertoire consists of around 81,000 clones, with roughly 82% occurring once and the leading ten covering about 3%. Specimen: peripheral blood, collected on day 0 of AZD1222 vaccination. The receptor set was obtained from an adult in good health. Each CDR3 is given with its conserved first and last residue. D genes are given only for firm matches. Some rows have no size entry. The others give once, few or many, or a class for an expanded clone.

TRBJ1-5 | NA | TRBD1 | TRBV9 | CASGTGGVNQPQHF
TRBJ2-1 | few | TRBD2 | TRBV5-1 | CASSLASGSYNEQFF
TRBJ2-1 | NA | NA | TRBV4-1 | CASSQESLSYNEQFF
TRBJ1-4 | NA | NA | TRBV3-1/TRBV3-2 | CASSGPGQIYEKLFF
TRBJ2-7 | few | NA | TRBV3-1/TRBV3-2 | CASSQGSFYEQYF
TRBJ2-5 | few | TRBD2 | TRBV10-3 | CAISEWTSGLEETQYF
TRBJ2-7 | NA | TRBD2 | TRBV12-5 | CASGSNSGDSYEQYF
TRBJ1-1 | NA | NA | TRBV9 | CASSVAVATEAFF
TRBJ2-3 | NA | TRBD1 | TRBV24-1 | CATSGGTGGTDTQYF
TRBJ2-3 | NA | NA | TRBV10-3 | CAISLAAEMGADTQYF
TRBJ1-1 | NA | NA | TRBV11-3 | CASSFAAGTEAFF
TRBJ1-2 | NA | NA | TRBV29-1 | CSVDPGGDGPDYGYTF
TRBJ1-2 | few | NA | TRBV5-6 | CASSHEDGFGPYGYTF
TRBJ2-3 | NA | NA | TRBV4-3 | CASSQDWTAPTDTQYF
TRBJ1-2 | NA | NA | TRBV5-1 | CASSLVPVGGPRNYGYTF
TRBJ1-2 | NA | TRBD1 | TRBV5-1 | CASGDLVTGDYGYTF
TRBJ2-7 | NA | NA | TRBV5-6 | CASKAGFGLMGTYEQYF
TRBJ2-3 | few | TRBD1 | TRBV2 | CASYRGPRGPDTQYF
TRBJ1-1 | NA | NA | TRBV6-5 | CASSQGYGATEAFF
TRBJ1-1 | NA | NA | TRBV19 | CASSRQSGSPNTEAFF
TRBJ1-4 | NA | TRBD1 | TRBV28 | CASNSDREGEKLFF
TRBJ1-2 | NA | TRBD1 | TRBV14 | CASSRGQGARLYGYTF
TRBJ1-2 | NA | NA | TRBV12-5 | CASGLDLLGEYGYTF
TRBJ2-7 | NA | TRBD2 | TRBV5-4 | CASSKGPTSGGYYEQYF
TRBJ2-3 | many | TRBD2 | TRBV6-2/TRBV6-3 | CASSYSPWRGDSTDTQYF
TRBJ1-5 | NA | NA | TRBV6-2/TRBV6-3 | CASSPGQGSSNQPQHF
TRBJ1-1 | few | NA | TRBV4-3 | CASSQDPYWNTEAFF
TRBJ1-1 | NA | NA | TRBV7-3 | CASSGQGPGTEAFF
TRBJ2-1 | few | NA | TRBV9 | CASSVGLLSYNEQFF
TRBJ1-1 | NA | TRBD1 | TRBV5-1 | CASSLEQGRTEAFF
TRBJ2-7 | NA | TRBD1 | TRBV7-9 | CASSSRTGDYEQYF
TRBJ2-2 | NA | NA | TRBV7-2 | CASSLMGLNTGELFF
TRBJ2-3 | NA | NA | TRBV5-1 | CASSSPADGTDTQYF
TRBJ1-1 | once | TRBD1 | TRBV5-1 | CASTIDRGGTEAFF
TRBJ1-2 | few | NA | TRBV7-2 | CASSSEGYGYTF
TRBJ1-1 | NA | NA | TRBV10-3 | CATGWGPGTEAFF
TRBJ2-2 | NA | TRBD1 | TRBV10-3 | CAISETDRGKSDTGELFF
TRBJ1-1 | NA | NA | TRBV5-6 | CASSSRGPRNTEAFF
TRBJ1-5 | NA | TRBD1 | TRBV7-2 | CASSLDRERPQHF
TRBJ2-5 | NA | TRBD2 | TRBV15 | CATSPNGPGGLETQYF
TRBJ1-2 | NA | NA | TRBV5-1 | CASSEQEHYGYTF
TRBJ1-1 | NA | NA | TRBV11-2 | CASSLSPRTAEAFF
TRBJ2-1 | NA | TRBD2 | TRBV5-5 | CASSRSGGAYNEQFF